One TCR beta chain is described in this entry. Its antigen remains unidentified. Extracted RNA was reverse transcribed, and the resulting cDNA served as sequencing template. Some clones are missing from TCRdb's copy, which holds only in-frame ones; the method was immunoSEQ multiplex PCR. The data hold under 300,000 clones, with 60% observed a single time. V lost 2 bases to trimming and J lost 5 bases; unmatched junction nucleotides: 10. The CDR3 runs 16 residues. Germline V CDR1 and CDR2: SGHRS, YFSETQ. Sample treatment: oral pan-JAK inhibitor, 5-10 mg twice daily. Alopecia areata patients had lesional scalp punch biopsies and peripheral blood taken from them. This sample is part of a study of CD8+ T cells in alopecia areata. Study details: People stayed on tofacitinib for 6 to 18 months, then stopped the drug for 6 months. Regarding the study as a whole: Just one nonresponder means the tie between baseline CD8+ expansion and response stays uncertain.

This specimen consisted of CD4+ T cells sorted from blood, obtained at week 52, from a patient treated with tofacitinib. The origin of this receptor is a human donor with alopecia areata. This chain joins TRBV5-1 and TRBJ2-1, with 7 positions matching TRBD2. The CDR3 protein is CASSFTGGFIDNEQFF. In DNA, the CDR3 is TGCGCCAGCAGCTTTACGGGGGGATTCATCGACAATGAGCAGTTCTTC.